This TCR beta chain was observed in a study of technical replicates of blood from a handful of donors. Only in-frame clones appear in the TCRdb table, and some are missing; sequencing was by immunoSEQ multiplex PCR. The sample contains about 56,000 clones, approximately 92% of which appear only once. The V and J ends lost 4 bases and 3 bases, in that order; junction bases with no gene match: 12. The length of the CDR3 is 16 residues. Per germline, CDR1 SGHVS and CDR2 FQNEAQ. The sequencing sample was made of PBMCs. The V and J genes are TRBV7-8 and TRBJ2-7, with 7 positions matching TRBD2. This clonotype was sampled from a human donor in good health. Some clones in this sample may be carry-over from other donors' samples. The CDR3 DNA is TGTGCCAGCAGCTGGGGGGGGATCGGCGCCCACTACGAGCAGTACTTC. This gives the protein CASSWGGIGAHYEQYF.